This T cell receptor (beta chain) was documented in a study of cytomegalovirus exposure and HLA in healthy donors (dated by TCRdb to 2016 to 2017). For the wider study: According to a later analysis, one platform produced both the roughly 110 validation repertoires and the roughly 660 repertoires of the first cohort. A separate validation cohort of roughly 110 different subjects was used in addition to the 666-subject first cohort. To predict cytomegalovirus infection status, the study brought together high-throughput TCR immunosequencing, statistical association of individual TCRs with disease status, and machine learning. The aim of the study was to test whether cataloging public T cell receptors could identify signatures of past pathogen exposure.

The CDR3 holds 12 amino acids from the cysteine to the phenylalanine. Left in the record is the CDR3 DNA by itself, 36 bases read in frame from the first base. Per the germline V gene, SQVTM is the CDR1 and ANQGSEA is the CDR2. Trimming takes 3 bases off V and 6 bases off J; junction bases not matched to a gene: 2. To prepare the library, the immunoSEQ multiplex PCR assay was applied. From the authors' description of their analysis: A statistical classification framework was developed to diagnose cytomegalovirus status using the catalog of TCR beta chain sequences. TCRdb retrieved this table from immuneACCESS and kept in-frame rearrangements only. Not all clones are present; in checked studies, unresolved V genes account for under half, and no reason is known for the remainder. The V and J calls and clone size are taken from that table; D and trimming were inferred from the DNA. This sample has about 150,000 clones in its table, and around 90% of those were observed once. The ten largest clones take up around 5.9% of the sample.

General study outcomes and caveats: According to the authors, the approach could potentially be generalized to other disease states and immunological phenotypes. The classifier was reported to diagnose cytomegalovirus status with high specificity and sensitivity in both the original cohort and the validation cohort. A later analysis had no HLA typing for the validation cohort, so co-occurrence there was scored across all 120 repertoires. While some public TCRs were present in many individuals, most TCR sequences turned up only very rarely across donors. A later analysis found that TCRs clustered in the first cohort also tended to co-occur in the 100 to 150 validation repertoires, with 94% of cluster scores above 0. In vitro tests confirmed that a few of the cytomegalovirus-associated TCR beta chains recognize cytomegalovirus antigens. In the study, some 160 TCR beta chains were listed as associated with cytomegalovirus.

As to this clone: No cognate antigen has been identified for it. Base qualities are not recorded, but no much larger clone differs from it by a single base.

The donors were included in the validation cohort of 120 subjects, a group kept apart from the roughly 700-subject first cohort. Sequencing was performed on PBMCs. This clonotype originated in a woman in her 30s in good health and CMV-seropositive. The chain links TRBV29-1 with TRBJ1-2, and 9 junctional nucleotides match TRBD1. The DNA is TGCAGCGTTGAGGGACAGGGAGATGGCTACACCTTC. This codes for CSVEGQGDGYTF.